One and the same sample provided the 6 T cell receptor beta chains below, sequenced in a study of blood T cell repertoires in COVID-19. TCRdb's copy holds only in-frame clones and misses some; the assay was immunoSEQ multiplex PCR. In the table there are about 200,000 clones, 84% of which are singletons. The sequenced sample consisted of peripheral blood. The receptors here all came from a human donor in a cohort sampled during active COVID-19.

This clone has a single count. The genes are TRBV11-3 and TRBJ2-2; a weak D match, TRBD1 (5 bases). This CDR3 region has 15 residues. Trimming left V 5 bases short and J 4 bases short, with 14 bases between. Germline V gives CDR1 SGHNT, CDR2 YENEEA. The CDR3 nucleotides are TGTGCCAGCAGCCGCCTAGGGGCCGGCACCGGGGAGCTGTTTTTT. This sequence encodes CASSRLGAGTGELFF.

V gene TRBV29-1 combines with J gene TRBJ1-6, with 8 bases identical to TRBD1. J gave up 7 bases and V 7 bases, and 6 bases lay outside the gene matches. Germline CDR1 is SQVTM and CDR2 is ANQGSEA. The CDR3 covers 13 residues. The CDR3 DNA reads as TGCAGCGCTGGGACAGGACCCAATTCACCCCTCCACTTT. Translated, it gives CSAGTGPNSPLHF. Together with reference TRBV29-1 and TRBJ1-6, the CDR3 gives the full variable domain: SAVISQKPSRDICQRGTSLTIQCQVDSQVTMMFWYRQQPGQSLTLIATANQGSEATYESGFVIDKFPISRPNLTFSTLTVSNMSPEDSSIYLCSAGTGPNSPLHFGNGTRLTVT.

V and J are TRBV18 and TRBJ1-6; TRBD1 agrees at 9 bases. This CDR3 contains 18 residues. Germline CDR1 is KGHSH and CDR2 is LQKENI. The ends lost 6 bases at V and 8 bases at J; junction bases unmatched: 17. The CDR3 here is CASSPSSGTGIDYSPLHF. The CDR3 bases are TGTGCCAGCTCCCCTTCGTCCGGGACAGGGATTGATTATTCACCCCTCCACTTT.

This chain joins TRBV10-1 and TRBJ2-5, with D possibly being TRBD2 (6 bases). The germline V gene encodes CDR1 WNHNN and CDR2 SYGVQD (reference sequence). V was clipped by 6 bases and J by 5 bases, with 13 bases between them. This CDR3 has 13 residues. Written as DNA, the CDR3 is TGCGCCAGCAGCGCAGGGACTTGGGAGACCCAGTACTTC. It is translated as CASSAGTWETQYF.

This sequence joins TRBV14 and TRBJ1-4, with D possibly being TRBD1 (5 bases). CDR3 length: 16 residues. Germline values: CDR1 SGHDN, CDR2 FVKESK. Between the trimmed V and J ends, which lost 4 bases and 1 base, there was a span of 13 bases. The CDR3 DNA reads TGTGCCAGCAGCCTCCTGCACGGGGGAACTAATGAAAAACTGTTTTTT. It encodes CASSLLHGGTNEKLFF. The whole variable domain, remainder taken from reference TRBV14 and TRBJ1-4, is EAGVTQFPSHSVIEKGQTVTLRCDPISGHDNLYWYRRVMGKEIKFLLHFVKESKQDESGMPNNRFLAERTGGTYSTLKVQPAELEDSGVYFCASSLLHGGTNEKLFFGSGTQLSVL.

This chain connects TRBV5-4 to TRBJ1-6; D gene uncertain. V lost 0 bases, J lost 8 bases, and 12 bases lay in between. CDR3 length: 15 residues. Germline CDR1 reads SGHNT; CDR2 reads YYREEE (reference sequence). CDR3 sequence reads: CASSLAAGSYSPLHF. The CDR3 DNA reads as TGTGCCAGCAGCTTGGCCGCGGGAAGCTATTCACCCCTCCACTTT.